This T cell receptor (beta chain) was identified in a study of T cell responses to AZD1222 COVID-19 vaccine (dated by TCRdb to the early 2020s). About the investigation overall: Because spike-specific TCR depth and breadth did not differ between the two schedules, AZD1222 recipients who got a second dose at roughly 4 weeks were pooled with those who got a second dose at roughly 12 weeks. A total of more than 230 trial participants underwent TCR sequencing, of whom 207 had received two doses of AZD1222 and 26 had received two doses of the MenACWY control vaccine. Trial participants were enrolled by age into subgroups of 18-55, 56-69 and 70-plus years, and 148, 28 and 57 TCR-sequenced participants, respectively, were included in these subgroups.

Overall study results and their limits: Because no samples from the day 14 peak response were available, repertoires could be characterized only after the peak T cell response. A significant rise in spike-specific TCR breadth and depth was observed after two AZD1222 doses relative to day 0 and relative to MenACWY recipients. Reportedly, almost half of the unique spike-specific TCRs recognized epitopes lying outside the regions that are mutated in the B.1.351 and B.1.1.7 variants. Most participants were white British and females outnumbered males, and the authors suggested that clonal diversity may have been underestimated. The 56-69-year group was small, and its depth increase did not reach significance, likely because of low power. Vaccine-associated CD4 TCRs spanned the whole spike protein, with dominant responses in regions 160-218 and 743-854. Conclusions about previously exposed vaccinees are limited, since just a handful of AZD1222 recipients were seropositive for SARS-CoV-2 at baseline.

As for this clone: The antigen it binds to is not known. It has no much larger one-base neighbor in the sample; base qualities were not kept.

Interpreted using the paper, the time point label stands for: baseline before first vaccination. Vaccinee samples came from UK trials COV001 and COV002, including a single-blind randomized controlled phase 2/3 trial of AZD1222 (ChAdOx1 nCoV-19) in healthy adults. For TCRbeta chain sequencing, PBMC samples were collected from trial participants at day 0 and at day 28 after the second dose. From cysteine to phenylalanine, the CDR3 is 16 amino acids long. Only the CDR3 region is kept as DNA, spanning 48 bases read in frame from base 1. Reading the germline V gene gives CDR1 LGHNA and CDR2 YNFKEQ. V gives up 4 bases and J gives up 0 bases, and the segment between their germline ends measures 13 bases. The CDR3 regions of human TCRbeta chains were analyzed by immunosequencing. From the authors' description of their analysis: TCRs in the repertoires were compared against a reference library of SARS-CoV-2-specific TCRs that had been generated with the MIRA antigen-specificity platform. Breadth was defined as the fraction of unique TCRs that were SARS-CoV-2-associated. Depth was defined as the fraction of total T cells that were SARS-CoV-2-associated. Using the MIRA data, each spike-specific TCR was mapped to the spike region that the TCR reacts to and placed in a CD4 or CD8 class. Log10-transformed breadth and depth values were compared by one-way ANOVA with Sidak's multiple comparisons tests. TCRdb stores this immuneACCESS table with in-frame sequences only. Part of the clones is absent; in the studies checked, under half of the shortfall reflects unresolved V genes, and no reason is known for the rest. D and trimming were read from the DNA, whereas the V and J calls and clone size are those reported in that table. The sample profile shows 75,000 to 100,000 clones; roughly nine tenths of them were found once. The ten biggest clones cover 1.5% to 2% of the sample.

The receptor was derived from an adult in good health. Here the sequenced sample was peripheral blood, taken on day 0 of AZD1222 vaccination. The rearrangement combines TRBV4-2 with TRBJ1-3, with a weak D call of TRBD1 (6 bases match). The DNA is TGTGCCAGCAGCCCTATTGGGACAAGCTCTGGAAACACCATATATTTT. Its protein product is CASSPIGTSSGNTIYF.